These 25 T cell receptor beta chains came from one sample sequenced in a study of blood T cells in healthy people across ages (dated by TCRdb to about 2015). The library was made by 5' RACE. Sequenced on an Illumina HiSeq 2500. A second PCR of roughly 7 to 12 cycles was run with a J-beta primer mix and a sample-barcoded 5' primer. In TCRdb, the public reads were trimmed at Q25 with fastp and aligned with MiXCR, with productive beta chains retained. CDR3 protein sequences are deduplicated, and each keeps its most common genes and DNA. Counted in this sample were some 1 million distinct CDR3 sequences; more than 40% of them appeared once. The ten top clones hold over 15% of the sample. The sequenced sample was blood. The receptors shown here come from a woman aged 60-75 years in good health.

The rearrangement uses TRBV5-1 and TRBJ2-1, with D possibly being TRBD2 (6 bases). CDR3 size: 16 residues. Germline CDR1 reads SGHRS; CDR2 reads YFSETQ. Trimming took off 2 bases at V and 6 bases at J, with 18 bases between the two ends. The CDR3 DNA reads as TGCGCCAGCAGCTTAGTCGGTTCTGCGGGGTTCAATGAGCAGTTCTTC. It translates to CASSLVGSAGFNEQFF. Full variable domain (missing parts from reference TRBV5-1 and TRBJ2-1): KAGVTQTPRYLIKTRGQQVTLSCSPISGHRSVSWYQQTPGQGLQFLFEYFSETQRNKGNFPGRFSGRQFSNSRSEMNVSTLELGDSALYLCASSLVGSAGFNEQFFGPGTRLTVL.

The genes are TRBV5-1 and TRBJ2-1, with 10 positions matching TRBD2. The CDR3 is 15 amino acids. J was trimmed by 7 bases and V by 4 bases; bases with no gene match: 8. In germline, CDR1 is SGHRS, CDR2 YFSETQ. The CDR3 region has the DNA TGCGCCAGCAGCACGGAAGCGGGAGGGAGGAATGAGCAGTTCTTC. Translated, it gives CASSTEAGGRNEQFF.

The rearrangement joins TRBV19 to TRBJ2-7; no firm D call. Trimming left V 7 bases short and J 5 bases short, with 9 bases between. The CDR3 contains 11 residues. Germline CDR1 LNHDA, CDR2 SQIVND (reference sequence). Here the CDR3 reads CASTFRDEQYF. The CDR3 DNA reads TGTGCCAGTACCTTTCGCGACGAGCAGTACTTC.

The chain combines TRBV4-1 with TRBJ2-1; D is unclear. The germline gives CDR1 MGHRA, CDR2 YSYEKL. The CDR3 runs to 16 residues. Trimming pared 3 bases from V and 2 bases from J, leaving 14 bases between. The CDR3 DNA reads as TGCGCCAGCAGCCACCCACCCTTGGGGACCTACAATGAGCAGTTCTTC. This encodes CASSHPPLGTYNEQFF.

This clonotype was seen many times. The chain recombines TRBV29-1 with TRBJ2-7; 9 nucleotides align to TRBD1. This CDR3 comprises 13 residues. Germline-derived CDR1 and CDR2 are SQVTM and ANQGSEA. The trim removed 6 bases at V and 5 bases at J, leaving 8 bases unmatched. The CDR3 is CSVRTGAPHEQYF. The CDR3 bases are TGCAGCGTGAGGACAGGGGCCCCCCACGAGCAGTACTTC.

This chain joins TRBV28 and TRBJ2-4; TRBD1 matches 8 bases. Per germline, CDR1 MDHEN and CDR2 SYDVKM. V was pared by 4 bases and J by 9 bases, with 8 bases of the junction left unmatched. This CDR3 is built from 14 residues. The CDR3 nucleotides read TGTGCCAGCAGTTCCCCGGACAGGGTTGGCATTCAGTACTTC. Protein: CASSSPDRVGIQYF.

This clonotype was detected a few times. This chain joins TRBV5-1 and TRBJ2-7; 10 bases fit TRBD2. The V segment lost 1 base and the J segment 3 bases; nucleotides outside the gene matches: 4. CDR1 and CDR2 from the germline V gene are SGHRS and YFSETQ. The CDR3 has 15 amino acids. The DNA for the CDR3 is TGCGCCAGCAGCTTGACTAGCGGGATATACTACGAGCAGTACTTC. This translates into CASSLTSGIYYEQYF.

This chain connects TRBV25-1 to TRBJ2-7, with 9 bases that match TRBD2. V trimming: 5 bases; J trimming: 5 bases; junction bases outside the gene matches: 7. Looked up from germline, CDR1 is MGHDK and CDR2 is SYGVNS. The CDR3 has 14 residues. The CDR3 coding sequence is TGTGCCAGCAGTAATAGCGGGAGAACTGACGAGCAGTACTTC. Protein: CASSNSGRTDEQYF.

This clonotype was counted many times. This sequence joins TRBV29-1 and TRBJ2-1; D is unclear. There are 12 residues in the CDR3. V lost 1 base and J 4 bases, leaving 5 bases between the germline ends. Germline assignment: CDR1 SQVTM and CDR2 ANQGSEA. The CDR3 is CSVEVRYNEQFF. Written as DNA, the CDR3 is TGCAGCGTTGAAGTCCGGTACAATGAGCAGTTCTTC.

In DNA form, the CDR3 reads TGTGCCAGCAGCACAAGAGAAACCCGGGACGAGCAGTTCTTC. Encoded protein: CASSTRETRDEQFF. V usage is TRBV13 and J usage is TRBJ2-1; D is tentatively TRBD1 or TRBD2 (5 bases each). Germline V gene sequence: CDR1 PRHDT, CDR2 FYEKMQ (reference sequence). Trimming removed 5 bases from V and 10 bases from J, with 18 bases in between. The CDR3 is 14 residues long. Full variable domain (remainder filled in from reference TRBV13 and TRBJ2-1): AAGVIQSPRHLIKEKRETATLKCYPIPRHDTVYWYQQGPGQDPQFLISFYEKMQSDKGSIPDRFSAQQFSDYHSELNMSSLELGDSALYFCASSTRETRDEQFFGPGTRLTVL.

In this sample, this clonotype turned up a few times. The gene calls are TRBV24-1 and TRBJ2-1; 7 bases map to TRBD1. The length of the CDR3 is 17 residues. CDR1 and CDR2 from the germline V gene are KGHDR and SFDVKD. V lost 2 bases, J lost 9 bases, and 15 bases stayed unmatched. CDR3 protein: CATSDSLGDRLSREQFF. CDR3 DNA: TGTGCCACCAGTGATTCTTTAGGGGACAGACTAAGTCGTGAGCAGTTCTTC.

This clonotype was detected only a few times. The chain links TRBV7-2 to TRBJ2-1; 11 bases line up with TRBD2. Germline V gene sequence: CDR1 SGHTA, CDR2 FQGNSA. The CDR3 totals 15 residues. With 4 bases clipped from V and 7 bases from J, the junction kept 6 bases outside the gene matches. This chain's CDR3 is CASSYTSGSSNEQFF. The CDR3 nucleotides read TGTGCCAGCAGCTATACTAGCGGGAGTTCGAATGAGCAGTTCTTC. The entire variable domain, with the rest obtained from reference TRBV7-2 and TRBJ2-1, is as follows: GAGVSQSPSNKVTEKGKDVELRCDPISGHTALYWYRQSLGQGLEFLIYFQGNSAPDKSGLPSDRFSAERTGGSVSTLTIQRTQQEDSAVYLCASSYTSGSSNEQFFGPGTRLTVL.

The rearrangement uses TRBV20-1 and TRBJ1-5, with D possibly being TRBD1 (6 bases). CDR3 length: 14 residues. V dropped 3 bases and J dropped 4 bases, with 13 bases sitting between them. Germline lookup yields CDR1 DFQATT and CDR2 SNEGSKA (reference sequence). DNA of the CDR3: TGCAGTGCTAGTTTGGGGGCTGCAAATCAGCCCCAGCATTTT. Translation: CSASLGAANQPQHF.

The J gene is TRBJ2-1, the V gene TRBV2; D could derive from TRBD1 or TRBD2 (6 bases each). The CDR3 is 12 residues long. The V gene's germline CDR1 is SNHLY and CDR2 FYNNEI. The ends were cut back, 3 bases at V and 15 bases at J, with 15 bases in the middle. This CDR3 reads CASSEGRGGLFF. CDR3 nucleotide sequence: TGTGCCAGCAGTGAGGGCAGGGGAGGTCTGTTCTTC. The full variable domain, with the rest looked up from reference TRBV2 and TRBJ2-1, is EPEVTQTPSHQVTQMGQEVILRCVPISNHLYFYWYRQILGQKVEFLVSFYNNEISEKSEIFDDQFSVERPDGSNFTLKIRSTKLEDSAMYFCASSEGRGGLFFGPGTRLTVL.

This clonotype occurred a few times. The chain carries TRBV7-2 and TRBJ2-3; no clear D. This CDR3 has 12 residues. Germline loops: CDR1 SGHTA, CDR2 FQGNSA. V gave up 2 bases and J gave up 6 bases, with 6 bases separating them. The CDR3 DNA follows: TGTGCCAGCAGCTTAATGTATGATACGCAGTATTTT. Translation gives CASSLMYDTQYF.

The V call is TRBV5-1, the J call TRBJ2-3; D gene ambiguous. The V gene lost 4 bases and the J gene lost 4 bases, with 10 bases spanning the gap. Germline assignment: CDR1 SGHRS and CDR2 YFSETQ. CDR3 length: 13 amino acids. The CDR3 bases are TGCGCCAGCAGCCGTGAAGCCGCAGATACGCAGTATTTT. This sequence encodes CASSREAADTQYF.

This rearrangement joins TRBV7-6 to TRBJ2-5; D is tentatively TRBD1 or TRBD2 (5 bases each). The CDR3 is 13 residues long. The germline gives CDR1 SGHVS, CDR2 FNYEAQ. V gave up 5 bases and J gave up 11 bases, with 18 bases separating them. CDR3 sequence reads: CASSPWARGEQYF. Written as DNA, the CDR3 is TGTGCCAGCAGCCCTTGGGCTAGGGGAGAGCAGTACTTC.

The rearrangement links TRBV11-2 to TRBJ2-7; 7 nucleotides agree with TRBD1. Germline V CDR1 and CDR2: SGHAT, FQNNGV. The CDR3 loop spans 18 amino acids. V shed 0 bases, J shed 0 bases, and the junction held 11 bases outside the gene matches. CDR3 protein: CASSLDVRTGTVSYEQYF. In DNA, the CDR3 is TGTGCCAGCAGCTTAGACGTACGGACCGGGACAGTCTCCTACGAGCAGTACTTC.

This chain's CDR3 is CASSYNPGGANEKLFF. The CDR3 region has the DNA TGTGCCAGCAGTTACAATCCAGGGGGCGCCAATGAAAAACTGTTTTTT. The rearrangement links TRBV27 to TRBJ1-4; 8 bases line up with TRBD1. Trimming at V came to 4 bases and at J to 5 bases, leaving 9 bases not matched to a gene. This CDR3 region has 16 residues. Germline assignment: CDR1 MNHEY and CDR2 SMNVEV (reference sequence).

This clonotype was seen only a few times. The chain recombines TRBV20-1 with TRBJ2-7; D unclear. This CDR3 has 14 amino acids. The V and J ends lost 3 bases and 4 bases respectively, with 16 bases between them. Germline V CDR1 and CDR2: DFQATT, SNEGSKA (reference sequence). The CDR3 sequence is CSASGVAHIYEQYF. In DNA, the CDR3 is TGCAGTGCTAGTGGGGTAGCCCATATATACGAGCAGTACTTC.

The V and J genes are TRBV5-1 and TRBJ2-7, with a weak D call TRBD1 (6 bases). The V end lost 3 bases, the J end lost 7 bases, and 23 bases lay between the germline ends. Germline V lookup: CDR1 SGHRS, CDR2 YFSETQ. This CDR3 region has 16 residues. DNA of the CDR3: TGCGCCAGCAGCTGGACAGACCCGAGCCCCTACAATGAGCAGTACTTC. Encoded protein: CASSWTDPSPYNEQYF. Supplemented by reference TRBV5-1 and TRBJ2-7, the full variable domain reads KAGVTQTPRYLIKTRGQQVTLSCSPISGHRSVSWYQQTPGQGLQFLFEYFSETQRNKGNFPGRFSGRQFSNSRSEMNVSTLELGDSALYLCASSWTDPSPYNEQYFGPGTRLTVT.

This clonotype was picked up a small number of times. The rearrangement links TRBV20-1 to TRBJ2-4, with D perhaps matching TRBD1 or TRBD2 (6 bases each). The CDR3 runs to 15 residues. Trimming left V 0 bases short and J 5 bases short, with 14 bases between. Germline V gene sequence: CDR1 DFQATT, CDR2 SNEGSKA (reference sequence). The CDR3, as DNA: TGCAGTGCTAGAGATTTGGGGGGCTGGGAAAACATTCAGTACTTC. Translating it yields CSARDLGGWENIQYF.

V is TRBV12-3 or TRBV12-4 and J is TRBJ2-2; D tentatively fits TRBD1 or TRBD2 (6 bases each). CDR3 size: 14 residues. V was shortened by 9 bases and J by 2 bases, with 13 bases between the two germline ends. CDR3 coding DNA: TGTGCCAGTGGGGGGCAGCGAAACACCGGGGAGCTGTTTTTT. Its translation: CASGGQRNTGELFF.

V gene TRBV7-9 combines with J gene TRBJ1-4, with no clear D. V was shortened by 4 bases and J by 8 bases, with 17 bases between the two germline ends. The CDR3 covers 15 residues. Per germline, CDR1 SEHNR and CDR2 FQNEAQ (reference sequence). The CDR3 DNA reads as TGTGCCAGCAGCTACAGCCATGGACCGGGGGAAAAACTGTTTTTT. Its translation is CASSYSHGPGEKLFF. Looking up the rest from reference TRBV7-9 and TRBJ1-4 gives the full variable domain: DTGVSQNPRHKITKRGQNVTFRCDPISEHNRLYWYRQTLGQGPEFLTYFQNEAQLEKSRLLSDRFSAERPKGSFSTLEIQRTEQGDSAMYLCASSYSHGPGEKLFFGSGTQLSVL.

This clonotype was seen a few times. This chain uses TRBV6-2 or TRBV6-3 with TRBJ2-1, with TRBD2 matching over 8 bases. CDR3 size: 15 residues. Germline trimming cut 6 bases from V and 5 bases from J; bases unmatched to any gene: 9. The V gene's germline CDR1 is MNHEY and CDR2 SVGEGT. The CDR3 reads CASRPAGGVHNEQFF. DNA of the CDR3: TGTGCCAGCAGGCCCGCCGGGGGGGTTCACAATGAGCAGTTCTTC.